This T cell receptor (beta chain) was observed in a study of blood T cells in healthy people across ages. Study-level points and caveats: Per million T cells, TCR beta diversity dropped roughly linearly as age increased.

Each sample yielded at least 5 micrograms of PBMC total RNA. This clonotype appeared once. What it binds is unknown. This may be a read error: a much more frequent sequence differs by one nucleotide. The V gene's germline CDR1 is SQVTM and CDR2 ANQGSEA. CDR3 size: 13 residues. A second roughly 6 to 12 cycle PCR used barcoded and J-beta primers. TCRdb re-analysed the 5' RACE reads in MiXCR, keeping a single row per CDR3 protein. Here the sample spans under 950,000 distinct CDR3 sequences, about a fifth being singletons. This TCR derives from a man between 65 and 85 years old in good health. Sequenced: blood. The rearrangement uses TRBV29-1 and TRBJ2-2; 11 bases fit TRBD2. The chain's CDR3 is CSTSGSSTGGLFF. CDR3 DNA sequence: TGCAGCACTAGCGGGAGTTCAACCGGGGGGCTGTTTTTT.